Below are 6 T cell receptor beta chains sequenced from a single sample in a study of CD8 T cells in Susac syndrome. Random-hexamer reverse transcription was applied to roughly 0.5 to 1 ug RNA. TCRdb re-called the immunoSEQ multiplex PCR reads through MiXCR, storing one row per CDR3 protein. The profile shows about 300,000 distinct CDR3 sequences, around 91% of them singletons. The sequenced sample was CD8+ T cells from PBMCs. The source is a human donor with multiple sclerosis.

This clonotype was found once. V is TRBV29-1 and J is TRBJ2-1, with 8 bases matching TRBD1. Germline loops: CDR1 SQVTM, CDR2 ANQGSEA. The CDR3 contains 16 residues. V lost 2 bases and J lost 8; bases outside the gene matches: 14. The CDR3 DNA reads TGCAGCGTTGAAACCGTCTCCGGACAGGGATACTATGAGCAGTTCTTC. Translating gives CSVETVSGQGYYEQFF.

The chain employs TRBV27 and TRBJ2-7; 12 nucleotides agree with TRBD1. This CDR3 is 16 amino acids long. V lost 0 bases to trimming and J lost 6 bases; unmatched junction nucleotides: 6. The germline V gene encodes CDR1 MNHEY and CDR2 SMNVEV (reference sequence). This CDR3 is CASSLSTGQGAGEQYF. CDR3 sequence (DNA): TGTGCCAGCAGTTTATCCACGGGACAGGGGGCGGGCGAGCAGTACTTC.

The chain has TRBV6-6 and TRBJ2-3, with 7 bases that match TRBD2. The CDR3 is made up of 15 amino acids. Losses at the gene ends were 3 bases for V and 2 bases for J; bases not matched to a gene: 5. Germline loops: CDR1 MNHNY, CDR2 SVGAGI (reference sequence). CDR3 amino acids: CASSYGGDITDTQYF. CDR3 DNA: TGTGCCAGCAGTTATGGGGGGGATATCACAGATACGCAGTATTTT.

The count of this clonotype is one. The chain recombines TRBV6-2 or TRBV6-3 with TRBJ1-1; 9 positions match TRBD1. CDR3 length: 16 amino acids. Trimming removed 0 bases from V and 6 bases from J; junction bases left unmatched: 8. The germline CDR1 and CDR2 sequences are MNHEY and SVGEGT. The CDR3, as DNA: TGTGCCAGCAGTTACTCGGGGACAGGGTTCCGGCCTGAAGCTTTCTTT. It is translated as CASSYSGTGFRPEAFF.

The CDR3 here is CAWSVLGLGAYEQYF. The CDR3 bases are TGTGCCTGGAGTGTGCTGGGGTTGGGAGCCTACGAGCAGTACTTC. The rearrangement links TRBV30 to TRBJ2-7; tentative D call: TRBD2 (5 bases). The CDR3 runs to 15 residues. The V and J ends lost 0 bases and 2 bases respectively, with 14 bases between them. Germline V gene data show CDR1 as GTSNPN and CDR2 as SVGIG (reference sequence).

The CDR3 nucleotides are TGTGCCAGCAGTTTGCTCCTCAGCGGCGGAGAGACCCAGTACTTC. It encodes CASSLLLSGGETQYF. The chain has TRBV12-3 or TRBV12-4 and TRBJ2-5; a possible D gene is TRBD2 (5 bases). This CDR3 has 15 amino acids. The V end was cut by 3 bases, the J end by 4 bases, with 15 bases between.